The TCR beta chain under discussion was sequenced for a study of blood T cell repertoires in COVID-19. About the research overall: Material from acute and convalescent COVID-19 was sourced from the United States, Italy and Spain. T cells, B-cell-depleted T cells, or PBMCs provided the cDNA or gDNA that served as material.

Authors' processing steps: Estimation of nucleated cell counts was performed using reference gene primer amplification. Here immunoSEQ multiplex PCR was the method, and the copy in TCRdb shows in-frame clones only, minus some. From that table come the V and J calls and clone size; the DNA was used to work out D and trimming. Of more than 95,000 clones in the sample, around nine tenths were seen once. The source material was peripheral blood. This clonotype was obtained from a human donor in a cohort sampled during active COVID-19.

The CDR3 here is CAIRTSGISSYEQYF. The DNA for the CDR3 is TGTGCCATCAGAACTAGCGGGATTAGCTCCTACGAGCAGTACTTC. The chain uses TRBV10-3 and TRBJ2-7; 10 bases align to TRBD2. Trimming at V came to 6 bases and at J to 0 bases, leaving 5 bases not matched to a gene. CDR3 length equals 15 residues. Germline CDR1 and CDR2: ENHRY and SYGVKD.